This T cell receptor (beta chain) was profiled in a study of CD8+CD57+ T cells in acquired aplastic anemia. Study background: An average of roughly 2.9 ug of DNA was obtained from sorted CD4+ and CD8+ cells. Regarding the study as a whole: Patients had roughly 30 CD8+ CDR3 sequences in common with controls (the shared set).

All sequencing subjects had displayed CD8+CD57+ cell expansion on flow cytometry. The enrolled patients all had severe acquired aplastic anemia. The TCR beta profiling, which covered VDJ combination and CDR3 sequence, was carried out using genomic DNA as the template. One entry per CDR3 protein, called by TCRdb with MiXCR from the reads. Here the sample spans approximately 260,000 distinct CDR3 sequences, 70% to 85% being singletons. The CDR3 loop spans 8 amino acids. Germline CDR1 and CDR2: DFQATT and SNEGSKA (reference sequence). Trimming took off 4 bases at V and 13 bases at J, with 5 bases between the two ends. In its sample, this clonotype was seen once. Its specificity is not known.

This chain connects TRBV20-1 to TRBJ2-1; D is ambiguous. The TCR originated in a human donor with aplastic anemia. The sample was sorted CD4+, CD8+, or CD8+CD57+ T cells (not recorded which) from PBMCs. The CDR3 bases are TGCAGTGCTAACCGACAGTTCTTC. As protein: CSANRQFF.